The sequence of this TCR beta chain was determined in a study of T cells expressing NK-cell markers. Overall study context: CD3+CD56+NKG2C+, CD3+CD56+NKG2C- and CD3+CD56-NKG2C+ T cells, once sorted, supplied the TCR beta repertoires. Sequencing covered eight donors, seven HCMV-seropositive and one seronegative.

The germline CDR1 and CDR2 sequences are SSHAT and FNYEAQ (reference sequence). The CDR3 extends over 13 amino acids. cDNA encoding TCR beta was synthesized via 5'RACE template switching incorporating UMIs. Each CDR3 protein gets one entry in TCRdb, which reprocessed the 5' RACE reads and gives no DNA. Its table records fewer than 550,000 distinct CDR3 sequences. This clonotype was obtained from a woman aged 50 to 60 in good health. The V gene is TRBV7-7, the J gene TRBJ2-1. The sample taken for sequencing was blood T cells: a sorted CD56 or NKG2C T cell subset, CD4+ or CD8+ T cells, or bulk PBMC T cells (not recorded which). The CDR3: CASSLDFNDEQFF.